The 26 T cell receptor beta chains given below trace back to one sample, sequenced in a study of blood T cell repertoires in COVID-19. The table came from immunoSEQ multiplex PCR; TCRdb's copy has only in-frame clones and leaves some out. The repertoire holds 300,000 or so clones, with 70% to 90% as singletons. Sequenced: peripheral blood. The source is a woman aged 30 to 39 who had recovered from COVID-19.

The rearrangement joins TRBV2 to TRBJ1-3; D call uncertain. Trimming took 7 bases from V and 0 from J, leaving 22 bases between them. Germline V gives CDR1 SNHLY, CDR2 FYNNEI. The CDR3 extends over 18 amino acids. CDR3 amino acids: CASTISQIPINSGNTIYF. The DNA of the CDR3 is TGTGCCAGCACCATTTCACAGATACCTATCAACTCTGGAAACACCATATATTTT.

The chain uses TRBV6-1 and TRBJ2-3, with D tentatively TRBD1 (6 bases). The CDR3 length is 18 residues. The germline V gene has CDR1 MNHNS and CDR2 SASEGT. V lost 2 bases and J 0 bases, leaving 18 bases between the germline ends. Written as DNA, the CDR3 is TGTGCCAGCAGTGAACCTTTGTTGGCAGGGGAAAGCACAGATACGCAGTATTTT. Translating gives CASSEPLLAGESTDTQYF.

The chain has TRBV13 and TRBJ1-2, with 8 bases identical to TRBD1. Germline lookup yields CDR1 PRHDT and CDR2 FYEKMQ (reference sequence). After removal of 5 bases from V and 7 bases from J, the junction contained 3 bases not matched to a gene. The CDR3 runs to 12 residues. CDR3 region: CASSLTGAGYTF. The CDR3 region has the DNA TGTGCCAGCAGCCTGACAGGGGCTGGCTACACCTTC. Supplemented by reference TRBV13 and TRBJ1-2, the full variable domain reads AAGVIQSPRHLIKEKRETATLKCYPIPRHDTVYWYQQGPGQDPQFLISFYEKMQSDKGSIPDRFSAQQFSDYHSELNMSSLELGDSALYFCASSLTGAGYTFGSGTRLTVV.

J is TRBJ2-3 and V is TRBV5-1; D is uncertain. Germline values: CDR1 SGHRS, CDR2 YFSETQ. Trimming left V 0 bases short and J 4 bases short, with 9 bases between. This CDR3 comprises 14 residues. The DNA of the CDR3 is TGCGCCAGCAGCTTGGCTGGCCCCCCAGATACGCAGTATTTT. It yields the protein CASSLAGPPDTQYF.

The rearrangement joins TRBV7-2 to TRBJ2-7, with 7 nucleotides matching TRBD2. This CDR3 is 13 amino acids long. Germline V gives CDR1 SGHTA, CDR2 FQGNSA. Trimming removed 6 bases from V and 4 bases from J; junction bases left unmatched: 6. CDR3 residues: CASSEPGGYEQYF. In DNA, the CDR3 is TGTGCCAGCAGTGAACCGGGGGGTTACGAGCAGTACTTC.

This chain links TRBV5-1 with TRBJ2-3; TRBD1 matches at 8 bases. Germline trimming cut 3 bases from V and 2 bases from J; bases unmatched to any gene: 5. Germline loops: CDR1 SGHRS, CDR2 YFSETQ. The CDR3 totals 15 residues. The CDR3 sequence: CASSYGQGFTDTQYF. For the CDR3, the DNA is TGCGCCAGCAGCTACGGACAGGGATTCACAGATACGCAGTATTTT.

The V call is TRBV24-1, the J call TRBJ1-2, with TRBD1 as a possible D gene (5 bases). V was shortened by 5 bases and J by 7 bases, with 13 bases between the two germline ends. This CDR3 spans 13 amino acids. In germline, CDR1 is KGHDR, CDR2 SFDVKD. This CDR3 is CATSADMGGGYTF. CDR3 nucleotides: TGTGCCACCAGTGCGGACATGGGGGGTGGCTACACCTTC.

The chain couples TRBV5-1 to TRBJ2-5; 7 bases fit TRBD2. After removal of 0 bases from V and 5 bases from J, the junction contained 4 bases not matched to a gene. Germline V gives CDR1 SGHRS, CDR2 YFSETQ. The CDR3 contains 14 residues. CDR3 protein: CASSLGGGMETQYF. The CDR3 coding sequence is TGCGCCAGCAGCTTGGGCGGGGGTATGGAGACCCAGTACTTC.

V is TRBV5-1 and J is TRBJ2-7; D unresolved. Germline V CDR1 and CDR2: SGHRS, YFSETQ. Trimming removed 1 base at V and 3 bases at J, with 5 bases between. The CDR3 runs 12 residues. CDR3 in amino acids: CASSLYSYEQYF. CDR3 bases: TGCGCCAGCAGCTTGTACAGCTACGAGCAGTACTTC.

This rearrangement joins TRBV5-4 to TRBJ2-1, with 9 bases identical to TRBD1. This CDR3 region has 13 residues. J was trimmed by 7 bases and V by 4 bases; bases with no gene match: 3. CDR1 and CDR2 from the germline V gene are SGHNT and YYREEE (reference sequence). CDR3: CASSRTGENEQFF. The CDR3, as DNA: TGTGCCAGCAGCCGGACAGGGGAAAATGAGCAGTTCTTC. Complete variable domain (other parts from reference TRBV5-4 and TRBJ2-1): ETGVTQSPTHLIKTRGQQVTLRCSSQSGHNTVSWYQQALGQGPQFIFQYYREEENGRGNFPPRFSGLQFPNYSSELNVNALELDDSALYLCASSRTGENEQFFGPGTRLTVL.

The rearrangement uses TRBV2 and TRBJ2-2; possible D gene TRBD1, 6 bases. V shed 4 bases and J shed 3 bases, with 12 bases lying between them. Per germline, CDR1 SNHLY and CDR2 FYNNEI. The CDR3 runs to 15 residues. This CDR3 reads CASSVETGYTGELFF. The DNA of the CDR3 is TGTGCCAGCAGTGTGGAGACAGGATACACCGGGGAGCTGTTTTTT.

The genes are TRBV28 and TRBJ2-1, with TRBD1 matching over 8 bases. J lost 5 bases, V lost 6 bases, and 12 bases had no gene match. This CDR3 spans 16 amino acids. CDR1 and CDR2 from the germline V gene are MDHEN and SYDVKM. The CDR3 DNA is TGTGCCAGCAGGTTACGCAGGACAGGGTCCGACAATGAGCAGTTCTTC. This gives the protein CASRLRRTGSDNEQFF.

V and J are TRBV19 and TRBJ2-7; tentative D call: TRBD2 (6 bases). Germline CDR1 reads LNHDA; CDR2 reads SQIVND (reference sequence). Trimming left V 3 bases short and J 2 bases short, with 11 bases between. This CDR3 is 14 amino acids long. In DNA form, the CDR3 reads TGTGCCAGTAGTATGGGGGGAAGGACCTACGAGCAGTACTTC. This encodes CASSMGGRTYEQYF.

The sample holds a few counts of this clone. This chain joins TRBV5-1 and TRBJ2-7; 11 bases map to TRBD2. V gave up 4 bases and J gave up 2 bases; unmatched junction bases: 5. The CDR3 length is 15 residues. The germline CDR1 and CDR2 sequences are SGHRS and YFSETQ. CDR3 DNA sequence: TGCGCCAGCAGCGCGTCTAGCGGGGGGACCTACGAGCAGTACTTC. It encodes CASSASSGGTYEQYF.

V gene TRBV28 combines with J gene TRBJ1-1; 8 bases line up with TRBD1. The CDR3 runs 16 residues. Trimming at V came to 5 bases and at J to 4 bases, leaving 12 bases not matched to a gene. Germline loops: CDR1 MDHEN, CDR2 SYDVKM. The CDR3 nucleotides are TGTGCCAGCAGTCACGCCCGGACAGGGAGGGCCACTGAAGCTTTCTTT. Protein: CASSHARTGRATEAFF.

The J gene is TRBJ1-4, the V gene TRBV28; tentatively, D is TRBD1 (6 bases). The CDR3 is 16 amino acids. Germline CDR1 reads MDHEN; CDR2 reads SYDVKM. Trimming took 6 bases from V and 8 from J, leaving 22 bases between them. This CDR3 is CASSEWSAGEREKLFF. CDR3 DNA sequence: TGTGCCAGCAGCGAATGGTCGGCAGGGGAACGCGAAAAACTGTTTTTT. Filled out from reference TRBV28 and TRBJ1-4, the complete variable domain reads DVKVTQSSRYLVKRTGEKVFLECVQDMDHENMFWYRQDPGLGLRLIYFSYDVKMKEKGDIPEGYSVSREKKERFSLILESASTNQTSMYLCASSEWSAGEREKLFFGSGTQLSVL.

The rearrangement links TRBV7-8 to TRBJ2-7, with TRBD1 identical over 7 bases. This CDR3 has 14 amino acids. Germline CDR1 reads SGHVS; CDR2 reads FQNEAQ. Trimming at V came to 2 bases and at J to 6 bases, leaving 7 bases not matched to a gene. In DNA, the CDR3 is TGTGCCAGCAGCTTAAACAGGGGTCCGGGCGAGCAGTACTTC. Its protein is CASSLNRGPGEQYF.

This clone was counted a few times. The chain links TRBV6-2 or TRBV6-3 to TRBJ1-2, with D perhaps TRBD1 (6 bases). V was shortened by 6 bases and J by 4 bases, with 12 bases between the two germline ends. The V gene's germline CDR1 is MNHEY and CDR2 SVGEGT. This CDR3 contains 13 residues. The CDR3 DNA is TGTGCCAGCAGCCCCGGGACAACCTATGGCTACACCTTC. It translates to CASSPGTTYGYTF.

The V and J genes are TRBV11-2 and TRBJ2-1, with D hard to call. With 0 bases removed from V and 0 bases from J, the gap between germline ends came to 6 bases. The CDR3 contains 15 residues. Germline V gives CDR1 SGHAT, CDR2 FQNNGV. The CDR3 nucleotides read TGTGCCAGCAGCTTAGAAAGGAGCTCCTACAATGAGCAGTTCTTC. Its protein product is CASSLERSSYNEQFF.

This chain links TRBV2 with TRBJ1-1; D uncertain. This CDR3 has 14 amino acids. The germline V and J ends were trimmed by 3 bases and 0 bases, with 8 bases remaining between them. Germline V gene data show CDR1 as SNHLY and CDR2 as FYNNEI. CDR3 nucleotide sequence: TGTGCCAGCAGTGAGGTCGAGTTGAACACTGAAGCTTTCTTT. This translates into CASSEVELNTEAFF.

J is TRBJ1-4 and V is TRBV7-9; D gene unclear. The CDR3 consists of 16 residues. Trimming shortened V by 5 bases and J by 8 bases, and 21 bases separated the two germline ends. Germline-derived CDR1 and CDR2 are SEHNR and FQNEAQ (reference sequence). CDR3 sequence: CASSPPTKAGREKLFF. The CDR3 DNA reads TGTGCCAGCAGCCCTCCCACCAAGGCGGGCCGGGAAAAACTGTTTTTT.

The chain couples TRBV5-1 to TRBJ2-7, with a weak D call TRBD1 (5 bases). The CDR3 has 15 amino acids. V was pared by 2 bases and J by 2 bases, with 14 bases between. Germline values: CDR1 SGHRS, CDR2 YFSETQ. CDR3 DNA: TGCGCCAGCAGCTTCGGACATAAGGGGACCTACGAGCAGTACTTC. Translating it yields CASSFGHKGTYEQYF.

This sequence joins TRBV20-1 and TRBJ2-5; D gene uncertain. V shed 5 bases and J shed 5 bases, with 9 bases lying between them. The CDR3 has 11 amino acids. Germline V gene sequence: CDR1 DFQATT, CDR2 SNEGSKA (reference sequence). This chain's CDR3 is CSAGPRETQYF. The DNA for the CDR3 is TGCAGTGCTGGCCCTAGGGAGACCCAGTACTTC.

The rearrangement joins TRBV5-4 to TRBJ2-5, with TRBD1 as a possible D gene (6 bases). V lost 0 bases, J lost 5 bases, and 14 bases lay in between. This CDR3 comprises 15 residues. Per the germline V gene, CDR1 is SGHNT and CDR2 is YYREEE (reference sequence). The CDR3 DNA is TGTGCCAGCAGCTTGGTGCAGGGGCAGGGGGAGACCCAGTACTTC. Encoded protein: CASSLVQGQGETQYF.

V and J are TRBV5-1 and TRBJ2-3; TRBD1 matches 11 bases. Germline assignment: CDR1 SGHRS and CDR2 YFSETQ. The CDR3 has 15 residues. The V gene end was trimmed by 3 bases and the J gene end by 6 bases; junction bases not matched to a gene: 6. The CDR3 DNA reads TGCGCCAGCAGCTCGGGACAGGGGGAGAGGGATACGCAGTATTTT. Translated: CASSSGQGERDTQYF.

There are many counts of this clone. CDR3 bases: TGTGCCAGCAGCTGGGGACAGAACAATGAGCAGTTCTTC. It specifies CASSWGQNNEQFF. This chain uses TRBV7-9 with TRBJ2-1, with 7 bases lining up with TRBD1. The CDR3 is 13 amino acids. In germline, CDR1 is SEHNR, CDR2 FQNEAQ (reference sequence). V gave up 4 bases and J gave up 5 bases; unmatched junction bases: 2.